Included here is one TCR beta chain sequence, with context. Its antigen is currently unknown. TCRdb re-called the reads with MiXCR, one entry per CDR3 protein. The sample contains roughly 500,000 distinct CDR3 sequences, roughly 12% of which appear only once. This entry belongs to a study of T cell repertoires in cytomegalovirus infection. The overall study: Public TCR beta signature analysis indicated the presence of both CMV infection and matching HLA type.

Study-level findings and limits: Public TCR beta family frequency separated CMV-and-HLA carriers, including in an independent cohort. HLA-C-restricted CMV-specific TCR beta clonotypes were dominant in the ex vivo response.

V shed 6 bases, J shed 3 bases, and the junction held 5 bases outside the gene matches. Germline CDR1 and CDR2: DFQATT and SNEGSKA (reference sequence). This CDR3 comprises 12 residues. The gene calls are TRBV20-1 and TRBJ2-7; 7 nucleotides match TRBD1. This TCR was sampled from a human donor in good health (CMV status not recorded). Some clones in this sample may be carry-over from other donors' samples. Sequenced: PBMCs. The CDR3 DNA is TGCAGTGCCGTGACAGGGAACTACGAGCAGTACTTC. This sequence encodes CSAVTGNYEQYF.